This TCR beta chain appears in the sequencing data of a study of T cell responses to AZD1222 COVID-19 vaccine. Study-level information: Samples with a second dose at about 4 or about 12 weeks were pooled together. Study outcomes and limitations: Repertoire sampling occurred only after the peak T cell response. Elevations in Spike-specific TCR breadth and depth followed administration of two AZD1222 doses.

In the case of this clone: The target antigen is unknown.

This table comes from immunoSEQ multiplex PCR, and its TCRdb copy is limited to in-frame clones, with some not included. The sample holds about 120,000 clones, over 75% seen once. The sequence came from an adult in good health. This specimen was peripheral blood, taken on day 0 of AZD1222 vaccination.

CDR3 sequence: CASSYRGLPSYEQYF. The DNA for the CDR3 is TGTGCCAGTAGCTATAGGGGACTACCCTCCTACGAGCAGTACTTC. The rearrangement joins TRBV19 to TRBJ2-7; 7 nucleotides align to TRBD2. The CDR3 runs 15 residues. Losses at the gene ends were 6 bases for V and 0 bases for J; bases not matched to a gene: 8. Germline V gives CDR1 LNHDA, CDR2 SQIVND (reference sequence).